Listed below are T cell receptor beta chains from one sample, sequenced in a study of blood T cell repertoires in COVID-19. Only in-frame clones appear in the TCRdb table, and some are missing; sequencing was by immunoSEQ multiplex PCR. The sample contains about 260,000 clones, about 90% of which appear only once. The sample was peripheral blood. The receptors shown here come from a woman aged 25 to 39 with COVID-19, enrolled during active disease. Both conserved end residues are part of each CDR3. D genes are given only for firm matches. Clone size appears in some rows only: once, few, many, or a class for an expanded clone.

V gene,J gene,D gene,clone size,CDR3 protein,CDR3 DNA
TRBV3-1/TRBV3-2,TRBJ2-1,TRBD2,.,CASSPGLATTDEQFF,TGTGCCAGCAGCCCGGGACTAGCGACCACCGATGAGCAGTTCTTC
TRBV18,TRBJ2-7,.,few,CASSPNGRADEQYF,TGTGCCAGCTCACCAAACGGCAGGGCGGACGAGCAGTACTTC
TRBV19,TRBJ1-2,TRBD1,.,CASSIDRGRGGYTF,TGTGCCAGTAGTATCGACAGGGGGCGAGGAGGCTACACCTTC
TRBV12-3/TRBV12-4,TRBJ1-2,.,few,CASSSLRAGEF,TGTGCCAGCAGTTCACTAAGGGCAGGGGAATTC
TRBV10-2,TRBJ1-4,.,.,CASSQGVANEKLFF,TGCGCCAGCAGTCAAGGGGTGGCTAATGAAAAACTGTTTTTT
TRBV11-2,TRBJ2-7,TRBD2,.,CASSLGLAGEQYF,TGTGCCAGCAGCTTAGGTCTAGCGGGCGAGCAGTACTTC
TRBV2,TRBJ1-5,.,.,CASSSTSHQPQHF,TGTGCCAGCAGTTCGACATCTCACCAGCCCCAGCATTTT
TRBV19,TRBJ2-5,TRBD2,.,CASSMVRAGGETQYF,TGTGCCAGTAGTATGGTTCGAGCGGGAGGTGAGACCCAGTACTTC
TRBV28,TRBJ1-1,TRBD1,.,CASKGQGAMGTEAFF,TGTGCCAGCAAGGGACAGGGGGCAATGGGAACTGAAGCTTTCTTT
TRBV5-3,TRBJ1-1,.,.,CARSPLKIIGAGAFF,TGTGCCAGAAGCCCACTCAAAATTATAGGGGCTGGAGCTTTCTTT
TRBV9,TRBJ2-3,.,.,CASSPRAFSTDTQYF,TGTGCCAGCAGCCCTAGAGCATTCAGCACAGATACGCAGTATTTT
TRBV3-1/TRBV3-2,TRBJ2-1,TRBD2,.,CASSRTSGRTNEQFF,TGTGCCAGCAGCCGGACTAGCGGGAGGACCAATGAGCAGTTCTTC
TRBV28,TRBJ1-5,TRBD1,few,CASSFRSGTGPPYANQPQHF,TGTGCCAGCAGTTTCCGCTCCGGGACAGGGCCCCCTTATGCCAATCAGCCCCAGCATTTT
TRBV20-1,TRBJ2-3,.,.,CSASGGDTQYF,TGCAGTGCTAGCGGGGGAGATACGCAGTATTTT
TRBV2,TRBJ2-7,TRBD1,.,CASIWDRVDEQYF,TGTGCCAGCATATGGGACAGGGTCGACGAGCAGTACTTC
TRBV19,TRBJ2-1,TRBD2,.,CASSKTSGSYNEQFF,TGTGCCAGTAGTAAGACTAGCGGCTCCTACAATGAGCAGTTCTTC
TRBV3-1/TRBV3-2,TRBJ1-3,.,.,CASSQVSSGNTIYF,TGTGCCAGCAGCCAAGTTAGCTCTGGAAACACCATATATTTT
TRBV6-5,TRBJ1-2,TRBD1,.,CASSRGQTSNYGYTF,TGTGCCAGCAGTAGGGGACAGACCTCTAACTATGGCTACACCTTC